The clone carrying this T cell receptor (beta chain) turned up a few times. The antigen is unknown. This CDR3 is 14 amino acids long. Unmatched junction bases numbered 3, after V lost 1 base and J lost 4 bases. Germline V gene data show CDR1 as SGHAT and CDR2 as FQNNGV. TCRdb used MiXCR to reprocess the reads, holding one entry per CDR3 protein. The data show some 97,000 distinct CDR3 sequences, with about a quarter seen just once and roughly two fifths held by the top ten. The source of the sample is a study of T cell repertoires in cytomegalovirus infection. The study's findings and limits: Ex vivo responses were dominated by HLA-C-restricted CMV-specific TCR beta clonotypes.

Sequencing was carried out using CD8+ T cells from PBMCs. This sequence joins TRBV11-2 and TRBJ2-7; 8 positions agree with TRBD1. This TCR derives from a human donor in good health (CMV status not recorded). Some clones in this sample may be carry-over from other donors' samples. As DNA, the CDR3 is TGTGCCAGCAGCTTAGGGGGACAGGCTTACGAGCAGTACTTC. Protein product: CASSLGGQAYEQYF.